This T cell receptor (beta chain) was documented in a study of spatial heterogeneity in lung cancer. Sample time point: sample taken at primary tumor resection. Unsorted tumor, nontumor lung tissue or cryopreserved PBMC supplied the whole RNA. This clonotype ranks as large. This CDR3 comprises 15 residues. V lost 5 bases to trimming and J lost 7 bases, with 18 bases between them. The germline V gene has CDR1 SGHTA and CDR2 FQGNSA. MiXCR was run by TCRdb on the 5' RACE reads, yielding one entry per CDR3 protein. The top ten hold roughly 16% of the sample, which has roughly 7,800 distinct CDR3 sequences, about 14% seen once.

V gene TRBV7-2 combines with J gene TRBJ2-4; D is unclear. This TCR derives from a male donor with early-stage non-small cell lung cancer. The sample was normal lung tissue next to the tumor, taken at surgery. The CDR3 DNA reads TGTGCCAGCAGCCCCGCACCCTCGTCGTGGAACATTCAGTACTTC. Amino acids: CASSPAPSSWNIQYF. Supplemented by reference TRBV7-2 and TRBJ2-4, the full variable domain reads GAGVSQSPSNKVTEKGKDVELRCDPISGHTALYWYRQSLGQGLEFLIYFQGNSAPDKSGLPSDRFSAERTGGSVSTLTIQRTQQEDSAVYLCASSPAPSSWNIQYFGAGTRLSVL.